This T cell receptor beta chain originates from a study of tumor T cells in aggressive B-cell lymphoma. Assay: immunoSEQ multiplex PCR; the TCRdb copy retains only in-frame clones and omits some. The repertoire holds approximately 7,900 clones, with around four fifths as singletons. CDR3 size: 17 residues. Losses at the gene ends were 4 bases for V and 0 bases for J; bases not matched to a gene: 8. Looked up from germline, CDR1 is SEHNR and CDR2 is FQNEAQ (reference sequence). The rearrangement uses TRBV7-9 and TRBJ2-2; 7 bases line up with TRBD1. Material for sequencing was tumor tissue. The clonotype was recovered from an adult with diffuse large B cell lymphoma. The CDR3 DNA is TGTGCCAGCAGCTCCCCGGCGGACAGGCCGAACACCGGGGAGCTGTTTTTT. Its protein product is CASSSPADRPNTGELFF. Using reference TRBV7-9 and TRBJ2-2 for the parts outside the CDR3, the full variable domain is DTGVSQNPRHKITKRGQNVTFRCDPISEHNRLYWYRQTLGQGPEFLTYFQNEAQLEKSRLLSDRFSAERPKGSFSTLEIQRTEQGDSAMYLCASSSPADRPNTGELFFGEGSRLTVL.